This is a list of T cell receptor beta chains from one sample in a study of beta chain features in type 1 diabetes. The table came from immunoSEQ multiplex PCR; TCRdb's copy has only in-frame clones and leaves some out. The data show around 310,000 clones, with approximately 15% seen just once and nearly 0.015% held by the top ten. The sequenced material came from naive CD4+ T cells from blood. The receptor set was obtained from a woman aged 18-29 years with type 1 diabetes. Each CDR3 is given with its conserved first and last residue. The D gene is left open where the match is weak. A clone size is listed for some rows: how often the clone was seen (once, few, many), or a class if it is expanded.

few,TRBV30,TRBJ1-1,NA,CAWSYGPPGGSYTEAFF,TGTGCCTGGAGCTATGGACCGCCTGGGGGGAGTTATACTGAAGCTTTCTTT
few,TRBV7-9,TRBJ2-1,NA,CASSPVGGLINEQFF,TGTGCCAGCAGCCCAGTGGGGGGGCTAATTAATGAGCAGTTCTTC
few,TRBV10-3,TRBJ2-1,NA,CAISEGGSHSYNEQFF,TGTGCCATCAGTGAGGGCGGCAGCCACTCCTACAATGAGCAGTTCTTC
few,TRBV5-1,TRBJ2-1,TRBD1,CASSAGQVAGNEQFF,TGCGCCAGCAGCGCGGGACAGGTTGCGGGCAATGAGCAGTTCTTC
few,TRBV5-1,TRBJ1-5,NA,CASSLEAGNQPQHF,TGCGCCAGCAGCTTGGAGGCCGGGAATCAGCCCCAGCATTTT
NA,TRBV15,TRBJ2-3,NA,CATRGAETSTDTQYF,TGTGCCACCAGGGGTGCGGAAACTAGCACAGATACGCAGTATTTT
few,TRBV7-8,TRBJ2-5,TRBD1,CASRSQGIWLRETQYF,TGTGCCAGCAGGTCACAGGGGATATGGTTGAGAGAGACCCAGTACTTC
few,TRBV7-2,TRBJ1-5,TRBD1,CASSYTGGNQPQHF,TGTGCCAGCAGCTATACAGGGGGCAATCAGCCCCAGCATTTT
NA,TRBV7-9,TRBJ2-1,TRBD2,CASSPSGLTGEQFF,TGTGCCAGCAGCCCTAGCGGCTTGACGGGTGAGCAGTTCTTC
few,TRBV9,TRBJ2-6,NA,CASSVRGPANVLTF,TGTGCCAGCAGCGTTCGAGGGCCGGCCAACGTCCTGACTTTC
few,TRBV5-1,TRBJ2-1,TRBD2,CASSSPAGGGEQFF,TGCGCCAGCAGCTCCCCGGCGGGAGGGGGGGAGCAGTTCTTC
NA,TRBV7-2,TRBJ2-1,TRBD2,CASSTGTSGKYNEQFF,TGTGCCAGCAGCACTGGGACTAGCGGAAAGTACAATGAGCAGTTCTTC
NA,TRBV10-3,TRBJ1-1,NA,CAISGQNTEAFF,TGTGCCATCAGTGGGCAGAACACTGAAGCTTTCTTT
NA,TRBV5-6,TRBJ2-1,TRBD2,CASSLDLAGGRDEQFF,TGTGCCAGCAGCTTGGACCTAGCGGGAGGTCGCGATGAGCAGTTCTTC
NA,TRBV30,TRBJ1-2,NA,CAWGAVSGYTF,TGTGCCTGGGGAGCCGTGAGTGGCTACACCTTC
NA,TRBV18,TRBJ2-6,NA,CASSAGSGANVLTF,TGTGCCAGCTCAGCGGGGTCTGGGGCCAACGTCCTGACTTTC
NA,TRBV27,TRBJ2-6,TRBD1,CASRPTGTSSGANVLTF,TGTGCCAGCAGGCCGACAGGGACCTCCTCTGGGGCCAACGTCCTGACTTTC
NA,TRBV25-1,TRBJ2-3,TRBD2,CASSISGGSTDTQYF,TGTGCCAGCAGTATTAGCGGGGGGAGCACAGATACGCAGTATTTT
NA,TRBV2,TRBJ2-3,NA,CASSEAGGGGTDTQYF,TGTGCCAGCAGTGAAGCAGGTGGAGGTGGCACAGATACGCAGTATTTT
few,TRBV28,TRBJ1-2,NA,CASSLSQINYGYTF,TGTGCCAGCAGTTTATCCCAGATAAACTATGGCTACACCTTC
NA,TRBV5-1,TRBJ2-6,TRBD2,CASSLGTSASGANVLTF,TGCGCCAGCAGCTTGGGGACTAGCGCCTCAGGGGCCAACGTCCTGACTTTC
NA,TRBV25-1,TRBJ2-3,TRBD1,CASSRQGPSTDTQYF,TGTGCCAGCAGCCGACAGGGGCCGAGCACAGATACGCAGTATTTT
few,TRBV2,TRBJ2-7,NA,CASSESRVSGYEQYF,TGTGCCAGCAGTGAATCGAGGGTCTCAGGCTACGAGCAGTACTTC
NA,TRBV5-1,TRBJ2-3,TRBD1,CASSRQGEDTQYF,TGCGCCAGCAGCCGACAGGGTGAAGATACGCAGTATTTT
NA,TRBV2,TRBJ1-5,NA,CASSGGGNSNQPQHF,TGTGCCAGCAGTGGGGGGGGCAATAGCAATCAGCCCCAGCATTTT
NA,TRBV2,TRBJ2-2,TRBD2,CASSLSVTSSGSDSGELFF,TGTGCCAGCAGCCTATCGGTAACCTCTAGCGGGAGTGATTCCGGGGAGCTGTTTTTT
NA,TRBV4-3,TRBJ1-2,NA,CASSQGGAYGYTF,TGCGCCAGCAGCCAAGGCGGGGCCTATGGCTACACCTTC
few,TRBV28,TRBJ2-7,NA,CASSGLYEQYF,TGTGCCAGCAGTGGACTCTACGAGCAGTACTTC
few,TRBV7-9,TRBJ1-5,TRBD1,CASSRGQGNQPQHF,TGTGCCAGCAGCCGGGGACAGGGAAATCAGCCCCAGCATTTT
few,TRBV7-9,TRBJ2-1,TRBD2,CASSLRSSGRAGDEQFF,TGTGCCAGCAGCTTACGTAGTAGCGGGAGGGCGGGGGATGAGCAGTTCTTC
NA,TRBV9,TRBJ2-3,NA,CASSLWEKDTQYF,TGTGCCAGCAGCCTTTGGGAGAAAGATACGCAGTATTTT
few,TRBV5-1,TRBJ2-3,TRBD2,CASSSGLAGSTDTQYF,TGCGCCAGCAGCTCTGGACTAGCGGGAAGCACAGATACGCAGTATTTT
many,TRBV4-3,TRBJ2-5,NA,CASSQFRAETQYF,TGCGCCAGCAGCCAATTCAGGGCGGAGACCCAGTACTTC
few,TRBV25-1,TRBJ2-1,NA,CASSGLSGLGSYNEQFF,TGTGCCAGCAGTGGTCTTAGCGGCCTAGGGTCTTACAATGAGCAGTTCTTC
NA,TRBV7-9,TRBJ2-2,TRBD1,CASSLTGQPNTGELFF,TGTGCCAGCAGCTTAACGGGACAGCCGAACACCGGGGAGCTGTTTTTT
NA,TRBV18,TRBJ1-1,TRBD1,CATKGAFMNTEAFF,TGTGCCACGAAGGGGGCATTCATGAACACTGAAGCTTTCTTT
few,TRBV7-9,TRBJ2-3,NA,CASSSQGPPLGTQYF,TGTGCCAGCAGCTCTCAGGGGCCTCCCCTGGGTACGCAGTATTTT
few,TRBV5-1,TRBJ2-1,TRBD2,CASSSLAGEGGFF,TGCGCCAGCAGCTCCCTTGCGGGGGAGGGCGGGTTCTTC
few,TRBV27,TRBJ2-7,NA,CASSLAGLYSYEQYF,TGTGCCAGCAGTTTGGCAGGGTTGTACTCCTACGAGCAGTACTTC
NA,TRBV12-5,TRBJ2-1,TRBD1,CASGLVDRDNEQFF,TGTGCTAGTGGTTTGGTAGACAGGGACAATGAGCAGTTCTTC